These 29 T cell receptor beta chains came from one sample sequenced in a study of blood T cell repertoires in COVID-19. This table comes from immunoSEQ multiplex PCR, and its TCRdb copy is limited to in-frame clones, with some not included. The table has approximately 390,000 clones, 87% seen once. The specimen was peripheral blood. These receptors were obtained from a woman aged 60-75 years with COVID-19, enrolled during active disease.

This chain uses TRBV18 with TRBJ1-6; TRBD1 aligns across 8 bases. This CDR3 comprises 16 residues. V trimming: 5 bases; J trimming: 3 bases; junction bases outside the gene matches: 6. The germline CDR1 and CDR2 sequences are KGHSH and LQKENI. The CDR3 DNA reads TGTGCCAGCTCATTGGACAGGGAAAGCTATAATTCACCCCTCCACTTT. It encodes CASSLDRESYNSPLHF.

The DNA for the CDR3 is TGTGCCAGCAGTTACTCACGGACAGGCGGGACAGATACGCAGTATTTT. Encoded protein: CASSYSRTGGTDTQYF. The chain combines TRBV6-5 with TRBJ2-3, with 7 bases aligning to TRBD1. The CDR3 has 16 residues. The V gene end was trimmed by 0 bases and the J gene end by 3 bases; junction bases not matched to a gene: 6. The germline CDR1 and CDR2 sequences are MNHEY and SVGAGI.

CDR3 in DNA: TGTGCCAGCAGCCGTAGTTACTCAGACAGGGCTTTCTACGAGCAGTACTTC. Encoded protein: CASSRSYSDRAFYEQYF. J is TRBJ2-7 and V is TRBV7-8; 7 bases agree with TRBD1. This CDR3 is built from 17 residues. The germline gives CDR1 SGHVS, CDR2 FQNEAQ. Trimming cost V 5 bases and J 3 bases; bases outside gene matches: 16.

The rearrangement uses TRBV15 and TRBJ2-2; 9 bases line up with TRBD2. The trim removed 0 bases at V and 2 bases at J, leaving 7 bases unmatched. Per germline, CDR1 LNHNV and CDR2 YYDKDF (reference sequence). The CDR3 consists of 18 residues. This CDR3 reads CATSRDVVAGENTGELFF. CDR3 DNA: TGTGCCACCAGCAGAGATGTGGTAGCGGGGGAAAACACCGGGGAGCTGTTTTTT.

This chain joins TRBV5-1 and TRBJ2-2; 8 positions match TRBD1. This CDR3 region has 16 residues. Trimming at V came to 4 bases and at J to 2 bases, leaving 7 bases not matched to a gene. CDR1 SGHRS and CDR2 YFSETQ come from the germline V gene. The CDR3 reads CASSPGQGGNTGELFF. The CDR3 DNA reads as TGCGCCAGCAGCCCAGGACAGGGCGGAAACACCGGGGAGCTGTTTTTT.

The V and J genes are TRBV5-1 and TRBJ1-3; 10 bases agree with TRBD1. After removal of 0 bases from V and 2 bases from J, the junction contained 5 bases not matched to a gene. Germline CDR1 reads SGHRS; CDR2 reads YFSETQ. The CDR3 runs 17 residues. CDR3 sequence (DNA): TGCGCCAGCAGCTTGGGAAGGACAGGGGGGACTGGAAACACCATATATTTT. Amino acids: CASSLGRTGGTGNTIYF.

The genes are TRBV4-1 and TRBJ1-2, with 8 nucleotides matching TRBD1. V lost 8 bases and J lost 7; bases outside the gene matches: 12. The CDR3 covers 14 residues. The germline CDR1 and CDR2 sequences are MGHRA and YSYEKL. The CDR3: CASDPGQGFSGYTF. The CDR3 DNA reads as TGCGCCAGCGACCCTGGACAGGGCTTCTCTGGCTACACCTTC.

This clone was detected once. The V call is TRBV3-1 (or the pseudogene TRBV3-2), the J call TRBJ1-2; D possibly corresponds to TRBD1 (6 bases). The CDR3 has 14 residues. The V and J ends lost 2 bases and 4 bases respectively, with 11 bases between them. Germline CDR1 is LGHDT and CDR2 is YNNKEL (reference sequence). The CDR3 loop reads CASSQQGTTYGYTF. The CDR3 region has the DNA TGTGCCAGCAGCCAACAGGGGACGACCTATGGCTACACCTTC.

The CDR3: CASSPQQTSGNTIYF. CDR3 bases: TGTGCCAGCTCACCACAACAGACCTCTGGAAACACCATATATTTT. The chain is built from TRBV18 and TRBJ1-3; unclear D gene. V lost 1 base and J 0 bases, leaving 7 bases between the germline ends. This CDR3 has 15 amino acids. CDR1 is KGHSH, CDR2 LQKENI, per germline.

The chain joins TRBV5-1 to TRBJ2-7, with D unclear. Trimming removed 2 bases from V and 4 bases from J, with 10 bases in between. The CDR3 runs to 13 residues. Per germline, CDR1 SGHRS and CDR2 YFSETQ. Here the CDR3 reads CASSFLPAYEQYF. The CDR3 DNA sequence: TGCGCCAGCAGCTTTCTGCCCGCGTACGAGCAGTACTTC.

This chain joins TRBV18 and TRBJ1-1, with D tentatively TRBD1 (5 bases). Germline-derived CDR1 and CDR2 are KGHSH and LQKENI. This CDR3 is built from 16 residues. Trimming took off 3 bases at V and 1 base at J, with 15 bases between the two ends. The CDR3 sequence is CASSPARGGGNTEAFF. The CDR3 nucleotides read TGTGCCAGCTCACCTGCCCGCGGGGGGGGGAACACTGAAGCTTTCTTT.

This clone was detected a few times. V and J are TRBV30 and TRBJ1-2; a possible D gene is TRBD1 (5 bases). From germline, CDR1 is GTSNPN and CDR2 SVGIG (reference sequence). Deletions cut 0 bases from V and 8 bases from J, with 13 bases between. The CDR3 sequence is 13 residues long. The CDR3 region is CAWSVQGLKGYTF. The CDR3 region has the DNA TGTGCCTGGAGTGTCCAGGGACTAAAAGGCTACACCTTC. Complete variable domain (other parts from reference TRBV30 and TRBJ1-2): SQTIHQWPATLVQPVGSPLSLECTVEGTSNPNLYWYRQAAGRGLQLLFYSVGIGQISSEVPQNLSASRPQDRQFILSSKKLLLSDSGFYLCAWSVQGLKGYTFGSGTRLTVV.

The gene calls are TRBV5-1 and TRBJ2-2; possible D gene TRBD1, 6 bases. The V end lost 6 bases, the J end lost 2 bases, and 17 bases lay between the germline ends. The CDR3 has 16 amino acids. Germline-derived CDR1 and CDR2 are SGHRS and YFSETQ. CDR3 region: CASTMGHADNTGELFF. In nucleotides, the CDR3 is TGCGCCAGCACCATGGGACACGCGGACAACACCGGGGAGCTGTTTTTT.

The V call is TRBV4-1, the J call TRBJ2-1; 8 bases map to TRBD1. The V gene end was trimmed by 4 bases and the J gene end by 6 bases; junction bases not matched to a gene: 11. Germline-derived CDR1 and CDR2 are MGHRA and YSYEKL. The CDR3 is 16 amino acids. The chain's CDR3 is CASSPTGTGSFNEQFF. Written as DNA, the CDR3 is TGCGCCAGCAGCCCGACCGGGACAGGCTCATTCAATGAGCAGTTCTTC.

This rearrangement joins TRBV13 to TRBJ1-1; 8 nucleotides agree with TRBD1. This CDR3 has 16 residues. Germline CDR1 is PRHDT and CDR2 is FYEKMQ (reference sequence). V lost 6 bases, J lost 1 base, and 10 bases stayed unmatched. The CDR3 protein is CASSSLDRGKNTEAFF. The CDR3, as DNA: TGTGCCAGCAGTTCTCTAGACAGGGGTAAGAACACTGAAGCTTTCTTT.

This clone was seen more than once but under ten times. The CDR3 DNA reads as TGTGCCAGTAGTATTAGAATAAACTATGGCTACACCTTC. Translating gives CASSIRINYGYTF. J is TRBJ1-2 and V is TRBV19; D not certain. CDR1 and CDR2 from the germline V gene are LNHDA and SQIVND (reference sequence). The V end lost 3 bases, the J end lost 2 bases, and 7 bases lay between the germline ends. The CDR3 is 13 residues long. Full variable domain (remainder filled in from reference TRBV19 and TRBJ1-2): DGGITQSPKYLFRKEGQNVTLSCEQNLNHDAMYWYRQDPGQGLRLIYYSQIVNDFQKGDIAEGYSVSREKKESFPLTVTSAQKNPTAFYLCASSIRINYGYTFGSGTRLTVV.

V gene TRBV10-3 combines with J gene TRBJ1-4; no reliable D call. V was cut by 0 bases and J by 8 bases, with 10 bases left in between. CDR1 and CDR2 (germline): ENHRY, SYGVKD. The CDR3 runs to 14 residues. The DNA for the CDR3 is TGTGCCATCAGTGAGTCGGCAGGCCCCGAAAAACTGTTTTTT. It codes for CAISESAGPEKLFF.

The rearrangement uses TRBV5-6 and TRBJ2-4; the match to TRBD1 covers 7 bases. Looked up from germline, CDR1 is SGHDT and CDR2 is YYEEEE. The CDR3 is 15 residues long. Germline trimming cut 0 bases from V and 7 bases from J; bases unmatched to any gene: 7. The CDR3 region has the DNA TGTGCCAGCAGCTTGGCGCAGACAGGGTTCAACATTCAGTACTTC. It specifies CASSLAQTGFNIQYF.

The rearrangement links TRBV5-4 to TRBJ2-5; 9 bases agree with TRBD2. There are 14 residues in the CDR3. Germline CDR1 SGHNT, CDR2 YYREEE (reference sequence). V was clipped by 4 bases and J by 8 bases; unmatched bases: 9. The CDR3 DNA reads as TGTGCCAGCAGCCGAGATAGCGGGGGAGGAACCCAGTACTTC. Amino acid sequence: CASSRDSGGGTQYF.

This clone appeared once. The chain recombines TRBV2 with TRBJ1-1; a possible D gene is TRBD1 (5 bases). V lost 7 bases and J lost 2, with 17 bases in between. The CDR3 has 15 amino acids. The germline V gene has CDR1 SNHLY and CDR2 FYNNEI. The CDR3 spells CASMGGWILNTEAFF. In DNA, the CDR3 is TGTGCCAGCATGGGGGGATGGATCCTAAACACTGAAGCTTTCTTT.

The genes are TRBV5-1 and TRBJ2-7; 8 nucleotides align to TRBD1. The ends lost 4 bases at V and 5 bases at J; junction bases unmatched: 8. This CDR3 has 14 residues. CDR1 is SGHRS and CDR2 is YFSETQ in the germline V gene. In DNA, the CDR3 is TGCGCCAGCAGCCCTCTAACAGGGGGGCACGAGCAGTACTTC. Translating it yields CASSPLTGGHEQYF.

This chain uses TRBV4-1 with TRBJ2-1; TRBD2 might be the D (7 bases). Germline values: CDR1 MGHRA, CDR2 YSYEKL. V was clipped by 0 bases and J by 8 bases, with 17 bases between them. The CDR3 runs 16 residues. The CDR3: CASSQDPRGASDEQFF. Written as DNA, the CDR3 is TGCGCCAGCAGCCAAGATCCTCGGGGGGCCAGCGATGAGCAGTTCTTC.

The chain carries TRBV30 and TRBJ1-6; 7 bases agree with TRBD1. The CDR3 runs 14 residues. Germline-derived CDR1 and CDR2 are GTSNPN and SVGIG (reference sequence). Trimming removed 3 bases from V and 10 bases from J; junction bases left unmatched: 9. In nucleotides, the CDR3 is TGTGCCTGGAGCGCCACAGGGGTAGGCTCACCCCTCCACTTT. It translates to CAWSATGVGSPLHF.

V is TRBV3-1 (or the pseudogene TRBV3-2) and J is TRBJ1-2; D may be TRBD1 (6 bases). This CDR3 has 13 amino acids. Germline V gives CDR1 LGHDT, CDR2 YNNKEL (reference sequence). Trimming left V 5 bases short and J 8 bases short, with 15 bases between. CDR3 sequence reads: CASSSTGFTGYTF. The CDR3 DNA reads as TGTGCCAGCAGCTCGACAGGATTTACGGGCTACACCTTC.

The chain carries TRBV5-1 and TRBJ1-6; TRBD1 might be the D (6 bases). The CDR3 contains 15 residues. Germline-derived CDR1 and CDR2 are SGHRS and YFSETQ. Trimming pared 1 base from V and 8 bases from J, leaving 13 bases between. This chain's CDR3 is CASSLTGSTDSPLHF. CDR3 nucleotides: TGCGCCAGCAGCTTGACAGGGAGCACGGATTCACCCCTCCACTTT.

This clone was recorded once. V and J are TRBV5-4 and TRBJ2-2; the D gene is possibly TRBD2 (5 bases). The CDR3 runs to 17 residues. The V and J ends lost 1 base and 6 bases respectively, with 19 bases between them. Per the germline V gene, CDR1 is SGHNT and CDR2 is YYREEE (reference sequence). CDR3 in DNA: TGTGCCAGCAGCTTGCGGGGTGGGCAAGCTCAATCCGGGGAGCTGTTTTTT. Translating gives CASSLRGGQAQSGELFF.

The chain has TRBV28 and TRBJ1-5; D is unclear. Between the trimmed V and J ends, which lost 5 bases and 11 bases, there was a span of 13 bases. CDR1 and CDR2 from the germline V gene are MDHEN and SYDVKM. CDR3 length equals 12 residues. CDR3 amino acids: CASSTATQSQHF. As DNA, the CDR3 is TGTGCCAGCAGTACCGCAACACAGTCCCAGCATTTT. Full variable domain (rest looked up from reference TRBV28 and TRBJ1-5): DVKVTQSSRYLVKRTGEKVFLECVQDMDHENMFWYRQDPGLGLRLIYFSYDVKMKEKGDIPEGYSVSREKKERFSLILESASTNQTSMYLCASSTATQSQHFGDGTRLSIL.

In its sample, this clone was seen once. The gene calls are TRBV18 and TRBJ1-1; D is uncertain. The germline V gene has CDR1 KGHSH and CDR2 LQKENI. CDR3 size: 14 residues. V was trimmed by 6 bases and J by 4 bases, leaving 15 bases between them. The CDR3: CASSRDGGGTEAFF. The CDR3 DNA reads as TGTGCCAGCTCCCGAGACGGAGGAGGCACTGAAGCTTTCTTT.

The J gene is TRBJ2-6, the V gene TRBV29-1; TRBD2 might be the D (6 bases). The germline V gene encodes CDR1 SQVTM and CDR2 ANQGSEA. The CDR3 runs to 16 residues. Trimming took 7 bases from V and 0 from J, leaving 16 bases between them. The CDR3 DNA sequence: TGCAGCGCCGGGGAGGCAGGGCCCTCTGGGGCCAACGTCCTGACTTTC. Amino acid sequence: CSAGEAGPSGANVLTF.